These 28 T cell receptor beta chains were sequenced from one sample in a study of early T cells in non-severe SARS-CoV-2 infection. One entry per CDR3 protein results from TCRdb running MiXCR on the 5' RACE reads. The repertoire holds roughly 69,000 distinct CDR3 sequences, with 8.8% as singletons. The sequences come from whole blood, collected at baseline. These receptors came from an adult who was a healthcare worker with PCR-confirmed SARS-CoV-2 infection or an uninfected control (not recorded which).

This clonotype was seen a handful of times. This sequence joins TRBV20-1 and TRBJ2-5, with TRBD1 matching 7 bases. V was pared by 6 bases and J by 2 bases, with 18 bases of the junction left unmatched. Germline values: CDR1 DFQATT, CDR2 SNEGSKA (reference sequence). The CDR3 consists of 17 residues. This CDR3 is CSAFDRDPTYPQETQYF. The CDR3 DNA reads TGCAGTGCCTTCGACAGGGATCCCACCTACCCTCAAGAGACCCAGTACTTC.

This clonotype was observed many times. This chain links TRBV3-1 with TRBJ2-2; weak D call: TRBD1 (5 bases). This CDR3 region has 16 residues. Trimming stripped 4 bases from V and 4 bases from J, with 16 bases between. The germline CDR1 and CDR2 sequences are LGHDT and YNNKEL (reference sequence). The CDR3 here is CASSRPSGMGTGELFF. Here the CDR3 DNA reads TGTGCCAGCAGCCGCCCGTCAGGGATGGGCACCGGGGAGCTGTTTTTT. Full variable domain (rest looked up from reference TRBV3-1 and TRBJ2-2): DTAVSQTPKYLVTQMGNDKSIKCEQNLGHDTMYWYKQDSKKFLKIMFSYNNKELIINETVPNRFSPKSPDKAHLNLHINSLELGDSAVYFCASSRPSGMGTGELFFGEGSRLTVL.

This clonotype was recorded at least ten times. CDR3: CASSQNLAGTYQETQYF. CDR3 DNA sequence: TGTGCCAGCAGCCAGAACCTAGCGGGAACGTACCAAGAGACCCAGTACTTC. V usage is TRBV11-2 and J usage is TRBJ2-5, with 9 bases that match TRBD2. Germline assignment: CDR1 SGHAT and CDR2 FQNNGV. The CDR3 runs 17 residues. Trimming removed 5 bases from V and 0 bases from J; junction bases left unmatched: 10.

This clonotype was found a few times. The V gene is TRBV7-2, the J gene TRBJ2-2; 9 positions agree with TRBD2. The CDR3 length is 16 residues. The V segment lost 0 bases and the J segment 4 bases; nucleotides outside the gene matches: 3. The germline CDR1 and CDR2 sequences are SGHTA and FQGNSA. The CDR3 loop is CASSLAGTSLTGELFF. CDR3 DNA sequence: TGTGCCAGCAGCTTAGCAGGGACTAGCCTCACCGGGGAGCTGTTTTTT.

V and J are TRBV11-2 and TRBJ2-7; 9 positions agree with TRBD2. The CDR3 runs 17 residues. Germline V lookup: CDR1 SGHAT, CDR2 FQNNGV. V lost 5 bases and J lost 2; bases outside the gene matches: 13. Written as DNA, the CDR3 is TGTGCCAGCAGCGTCTCAATGAGCGGGAGGCCACCCTACGAGCAGTACTTC. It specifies CASSVSMSGRPPYEQYF.

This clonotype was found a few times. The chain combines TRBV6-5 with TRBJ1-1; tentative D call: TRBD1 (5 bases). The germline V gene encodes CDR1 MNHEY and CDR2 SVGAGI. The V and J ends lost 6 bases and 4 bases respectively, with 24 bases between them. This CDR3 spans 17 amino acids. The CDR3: CASSEGDRWDPATEAFF. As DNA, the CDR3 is TGTGCCAGCAGCGAAGGAGACAGATGGGATCCTGCCACTGAAGCTTTCTTT.

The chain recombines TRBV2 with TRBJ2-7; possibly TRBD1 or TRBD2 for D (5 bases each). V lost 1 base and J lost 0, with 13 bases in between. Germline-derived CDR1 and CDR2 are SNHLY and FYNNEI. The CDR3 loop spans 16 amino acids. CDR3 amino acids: CASSEVVRGSSYEQYF. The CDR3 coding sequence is TGTGCCAGCAGTGAAGTAGTACGGGGCAGCTCCTACGAGCAGTACTTC.

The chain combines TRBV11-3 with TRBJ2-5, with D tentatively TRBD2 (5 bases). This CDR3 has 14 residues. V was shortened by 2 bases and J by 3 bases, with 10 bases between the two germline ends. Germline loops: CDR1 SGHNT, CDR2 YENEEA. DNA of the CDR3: TGTGCCAGCAGCTTAAGCTCTAGCAAAGAGACCCAGTACTTC. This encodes CASSLSSSKETQYF.

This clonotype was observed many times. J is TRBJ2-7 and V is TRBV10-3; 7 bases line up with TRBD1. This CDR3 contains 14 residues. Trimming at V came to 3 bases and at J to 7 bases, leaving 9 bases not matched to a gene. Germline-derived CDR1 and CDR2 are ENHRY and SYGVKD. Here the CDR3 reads CAISDGTATREQYF. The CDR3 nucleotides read TGTGCCATCAGTGACGGGACAGCCACACGGGAGCAGTACTTC.

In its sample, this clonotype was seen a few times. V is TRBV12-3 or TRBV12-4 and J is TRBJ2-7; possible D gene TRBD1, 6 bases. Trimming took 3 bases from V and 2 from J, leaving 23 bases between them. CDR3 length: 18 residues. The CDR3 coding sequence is TGTGCCAGCAGTTTGATTCGTGGGGGCGCCCAGCGGACCTACGAGCAGTACTTC. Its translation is CASSLIRGGAQRTYEQYF.

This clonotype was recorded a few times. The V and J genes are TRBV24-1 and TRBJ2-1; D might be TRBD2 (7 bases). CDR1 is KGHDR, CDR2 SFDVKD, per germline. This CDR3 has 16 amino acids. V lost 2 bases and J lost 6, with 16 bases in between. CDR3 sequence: CATSDSGGRLANEQFF. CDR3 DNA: TGTGCCACCAGTGATTCGGGGGGCCGACTAGCCAATGAGCAGTTCTTC.

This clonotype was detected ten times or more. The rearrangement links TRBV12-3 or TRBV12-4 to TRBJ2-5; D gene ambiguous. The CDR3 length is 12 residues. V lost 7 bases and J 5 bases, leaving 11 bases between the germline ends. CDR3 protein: CASKGTGETQYF. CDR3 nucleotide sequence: TGTGCCAGCAAGGGAACCGGGGAGACCCAGTACTTC.

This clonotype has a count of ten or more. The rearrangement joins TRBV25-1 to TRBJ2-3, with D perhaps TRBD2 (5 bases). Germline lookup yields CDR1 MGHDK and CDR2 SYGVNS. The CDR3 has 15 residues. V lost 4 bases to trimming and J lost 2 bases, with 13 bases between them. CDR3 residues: CASSARGRTTDTQYF. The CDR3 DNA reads TGTGCCAGCAGTGCCCGTGGGAGAACCACAGATACGCAGTATTTT.

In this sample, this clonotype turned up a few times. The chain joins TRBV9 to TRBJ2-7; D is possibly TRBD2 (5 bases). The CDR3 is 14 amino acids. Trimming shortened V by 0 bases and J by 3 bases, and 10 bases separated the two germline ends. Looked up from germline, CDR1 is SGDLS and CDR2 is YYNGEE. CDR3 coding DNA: TGTGCCAGCAGCGTAGACAGCGGCCGCTACGAGCAGTACTTC. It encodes CASSVDSGRYEQYF.

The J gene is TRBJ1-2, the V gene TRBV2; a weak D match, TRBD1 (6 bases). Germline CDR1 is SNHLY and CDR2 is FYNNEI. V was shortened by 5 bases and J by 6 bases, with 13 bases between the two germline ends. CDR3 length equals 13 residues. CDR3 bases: TGTGCCAGCAGTCGGGGGACACAGGATGGCTACACCTTC. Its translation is CASSRGTQDGYTF.

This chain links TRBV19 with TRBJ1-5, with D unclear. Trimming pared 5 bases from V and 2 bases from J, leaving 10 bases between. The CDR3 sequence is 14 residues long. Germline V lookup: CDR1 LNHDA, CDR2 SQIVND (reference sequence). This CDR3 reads CASSVIRGNQPQHF. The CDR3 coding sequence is TGTGCCAGTAGTGTTATTAGGGGCAATCAGCCCCAGCATTTT.

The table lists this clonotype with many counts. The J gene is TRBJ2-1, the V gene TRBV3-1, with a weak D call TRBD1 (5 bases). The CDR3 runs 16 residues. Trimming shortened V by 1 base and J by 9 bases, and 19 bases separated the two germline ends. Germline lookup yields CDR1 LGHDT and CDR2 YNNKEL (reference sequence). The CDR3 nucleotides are TGTGCCAGCAGCCAAGGGCAGGGCCTCGGAACCAGTGAGCAGTTCTTC. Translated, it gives CASSQGQGLGTSEQFF.

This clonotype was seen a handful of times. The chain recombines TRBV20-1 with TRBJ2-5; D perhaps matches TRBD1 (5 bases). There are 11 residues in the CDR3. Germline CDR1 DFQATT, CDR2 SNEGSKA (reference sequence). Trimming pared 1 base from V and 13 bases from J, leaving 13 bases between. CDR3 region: CSARVQDTRYF. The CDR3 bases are TGCAGTGCTAGAGTACAGGACACCAGGTACTTC.

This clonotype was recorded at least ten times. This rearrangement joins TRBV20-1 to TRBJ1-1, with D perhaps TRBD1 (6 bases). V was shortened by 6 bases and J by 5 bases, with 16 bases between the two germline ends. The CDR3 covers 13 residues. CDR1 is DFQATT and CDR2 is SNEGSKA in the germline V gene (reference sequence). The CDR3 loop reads CSAQTGLGTEAFF. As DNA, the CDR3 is TGCAGTGCCCAGACAGGCCTGGGGACTGAAGCTTTCTTT.

The CDR3 nucleotides are TGTGCCAGCAGTTTAGGAGCGGCAAGCACCGGGGAGCTGTTTTTT. Protein sequence: CASSLGAASTGELFF. V and J are TRBV27 and TRBJ2-2; D perhaps matches TRBD2 (5 bases). Trimming took 2 bases from V and 4 from J, leaving 11 bases between them. Germline CDR1 reads MNHEY; CDR2 reads SMNVEV (reference sequence). The length of the CDR3 is 15 residues.

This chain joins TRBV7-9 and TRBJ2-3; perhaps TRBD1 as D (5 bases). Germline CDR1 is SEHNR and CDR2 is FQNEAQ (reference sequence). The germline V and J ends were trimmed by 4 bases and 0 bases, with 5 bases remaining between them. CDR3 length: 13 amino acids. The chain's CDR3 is CASSWGSTDTQYF. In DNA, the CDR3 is TGTGCCAGCAGCTGGGGCAGCACAGATACGCAGTATTTT.

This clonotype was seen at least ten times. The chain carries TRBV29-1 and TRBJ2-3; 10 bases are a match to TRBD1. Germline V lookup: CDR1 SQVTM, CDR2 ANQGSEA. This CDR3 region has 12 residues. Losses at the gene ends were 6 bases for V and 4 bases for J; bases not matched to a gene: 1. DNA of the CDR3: TGCAGCGTCGGACAGGGGGCAGATACGCAGTATTTT. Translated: CSVGQGADTQYF.

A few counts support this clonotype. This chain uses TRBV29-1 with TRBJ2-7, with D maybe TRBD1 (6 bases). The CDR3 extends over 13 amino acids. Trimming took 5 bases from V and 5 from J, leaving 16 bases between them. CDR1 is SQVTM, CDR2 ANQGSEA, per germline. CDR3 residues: CSVRETGTHEQYF. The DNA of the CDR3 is TGCAGCGTTCGGGAAACAGGGACGCACGAGCAGTACTTC.

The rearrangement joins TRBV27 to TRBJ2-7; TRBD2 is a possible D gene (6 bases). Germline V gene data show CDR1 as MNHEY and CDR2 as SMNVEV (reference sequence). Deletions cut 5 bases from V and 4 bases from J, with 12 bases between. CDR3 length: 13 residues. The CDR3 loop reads CASSEEGLYEQYF. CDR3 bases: TGTGCCAGCAGTGAGGAGGGCCTGTACGAGCAGTACTTC.

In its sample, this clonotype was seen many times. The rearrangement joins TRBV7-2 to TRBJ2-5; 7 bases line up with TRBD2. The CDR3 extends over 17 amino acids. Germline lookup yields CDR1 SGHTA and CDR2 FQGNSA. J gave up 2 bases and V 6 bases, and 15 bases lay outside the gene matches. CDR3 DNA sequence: TGTGCCAGCAGGCATCTACGTGGGGGGGAGTCTCAAGAGACCCAGTACTTC. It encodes CASRHLRGGESQETQYF.

The CDR3 nucleotides are TGTGCCAGCAGCCAACCCTTGGGGGGCCTAGCGATGGAGACCCAGTACTTC. This gives the protein CASSQPLGGLAMETQYF. V usage is TRBV3-1 and J usage is TRBJ2-5; TRBD1 or TRBD2 may be the D gene (6 bases each). V lost 2 bases and J 5 bases, leaving 21 bases between the germline ends. CDR3 length: 17 amino acids. Germline values: CDR1 LGHDT, CDR2 YNNKEL (reference sequence).

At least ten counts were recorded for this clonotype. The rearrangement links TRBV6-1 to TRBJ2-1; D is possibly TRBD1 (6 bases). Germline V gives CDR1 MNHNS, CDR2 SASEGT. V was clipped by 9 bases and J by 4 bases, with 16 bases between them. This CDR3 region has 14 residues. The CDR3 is CASRGNGIYNEQFF. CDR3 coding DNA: TGTGCCAGTAGGGGGAACGGGATTTACAATGAGCAGTTCTTC.

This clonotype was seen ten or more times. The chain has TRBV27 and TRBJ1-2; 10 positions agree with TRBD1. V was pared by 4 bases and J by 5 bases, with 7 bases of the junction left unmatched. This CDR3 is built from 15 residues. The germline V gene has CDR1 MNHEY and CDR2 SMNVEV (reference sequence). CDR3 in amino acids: CASSSMTGGWYGYTF. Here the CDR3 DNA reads TGTGCCAGCAGTTCAATGACAGGGGGCTGGTATGGCTACACCTTC.